Each of the 20 T cell receptor beta chains below was sequenced from the same sample in a study of T cell changes during pregnancy in multiple sclerosis. Here immunoSEQ multiplex PCR was the method, and the copy in TCRdb shows in-frame clones only, minus some. This table holds some 60,000 clones, approximately 91% found once. Sequenced material: peripheral blood, taken in the second trimester of pregnancy. Receptors originate from a female donor with multiple sclerosis, enrolled in a pregnancy study.

This chain links TRBV6-1 with TRBJ1-6; no clear D. CDR1 and CDR2 (germline): MNHNS, SASEGT. V lost 3 bases to trimming and J lost 9 bases, with 21 bases between them. The CDR3 is made up of 17 amino acids. The CDR3 DNA reads TGTGCCAGCAGTGACCTAACTTCAAGGGCGGGATTTTCACCCCTCCACTTT. It encodes CASSDLTSRAGFSPLHF.

This clone was seen a few times. The gene calls are TRBV7-6 and TRBJ2-4; 7 nucleotides line up with TRBD2. Germline V gives CDR1 SGHVS, CDR2 FNYEAQ. The length of the CDR3 is 15 residues. Trimming at V came to 5 bases and at J to 1 base, leaving 5 bases not matched to a gene. The CDR3 DNA is TGTGCCAGCAGCCCCGGGGGGTGGGCCAAAAACATTCAGTACTTC. Its protein is CASSPGGWAKNIQYF.

The chain couples TRBV6-5 to TRBJ1-6, with 10 bases fitting TRBD1. J gave up 6 bases and V 0 bases, and 2 bases lay outside the gene matches. CDR1 is MNHEY, CDR2 SVGAGI, per germline. The CDR3 runs 16 residues. Here the CDR3 DNA reads TGTGCCAGCAGTTACTCAGGGACAGGGGCTAATTCACCCCTCCACTTT. This translates into CASSYSGTGANSPLHF.

The CDR3 DNA sequence: TGCGCCAGCAGCTTGGCCACGACAGGGGGTCGGGGCTACACCTTC. Translation: CASSLATTGGRGYTF. This chain connects TRBV5-1 to TRBJ1-2, with TRBD1 matching over 9 bases. Germline loops: CDR1 SGHRS, CDR2 YFSETQ. This CDR3 comprises 15 residues. The V and J ends lost 0 bases and 8 bases, in that order; junction bases with no gene match: 8.

This clone was found a few times. The rearrangement links TRBV10-3 to TRBJ2-5, with 8 bases aligning to TRBD1. The CDR3 is 15 amino acids. Germline CDR1 is ENHRY and CDR2 is SYGVKD. The trim removed 4 bases at V and 1 base at J, leaving 5 bases unmatched. CDR3 protein: CAISGVTGGQETQYF. CDR3 coding DNA: TGTGCCATCAGTGGGGTAACAGGGGGCCAAGAGACCCAGTACTTC.

The CDR3 bases are TGTGCCAGCAGTTCCTACCCGACAGGGGGCACTGAAGCTTTCTTT. Its translation is CASSSYPTGGTEAFF. This chain links TRBV28 with TRBJ1-1; 9 bases are a match to TRBD1. This CDR3 has 15 amino acids. The V gene's germline CDR1 is MDHEN and CDR2 SYDVKM. Unmatched junction bases numbered 7, after V lost 4 bases and J lost 4 bases. Variable domain in full (rest from reference TRBV28 and TRBJ1-1): DVKVTQSSRYLVKRTGEKVFLECVQDMDHENMFWYRQDPGLGLRLIYFSYDVKMKEKGDIPEGYSVSREKKERFSLILESASTNQTSMYLCASSSYPTGGTEAFFGQGTRLTVV.

The chain combines TRBV7-6 with TRBJ2-2; D is unresolved. The V gene's germline CDR1 is SGHVS and CDR2 FNYEAQ. The germline V and J ends were trimmed by 2 bases and 0 bases, with 10 bases remaining between them. The CDR3 is 16 amino acids. The CDR3 here is CASSLNIPANTGELFF. The CDR3 coding sequence is TGTGCCAGCAGCTTAAACATACCCGCGAACACCGGGGAGCTGTTTTTT.

The gene calls are TRBV14 and TRBJ2-1; D gene ambiguous. Trimming cost V 3 bases and J 11 bases, with 8 bases left between them. The CDR3 contains 11 residues. Germline V CDR1 and CDR2: SGHDN, FVKESK. The CDR3 DNA follows: TGTGCCAGCAGCCACGCGGCGAAGCAGTTCTTC. Translation gives CASSHAAKQFF.

V is TRBV15 and J is TRBJ2-1; possible D gene TRBD2, 6 bases. From germline, CDR1 is LNHNV and CDR2 YYDKDF (reference sequence). V shed 0 bases and J shed 0 bases, with 15 bases lying between them. The CDR3 spans 18 residues. Here the CDR3 DNA reads TGTGCCACCAGCAGAGATCATGGGGGGATTAGCTCCTACAATGAGCAGTTCTTC. It specifies CATSRDHGGISSYNEQFF.

V and J are TRBV6-1 and TRBJ1-4; 7 bases line up with TRBD1. Trimming removed 6 bases from V and 5 bases from J; junction bases left unmatched: 6. The CDR3 consists of 14 residues. The germline gives CDR1 MNHNS, CDR2 SASEGT. Here the CDR3 DNA reads TGTGCCAGCAGGAACCAGGGGGGAAATGAAAAACTGTTTTTT. Amino acids: CASRNQGGNEKLFF.

This chain joins TRBV9 and TRBJ1-3; no clear D. CDR1 is SGDLS and CDR2 is YYNGEE in the germline V gene. V lost 1 base and J lost 0, with 8 bases in between. This CDR3 has 15 amino acids. The CDR3 here is CASSVLGSSGNTIYF. In DNA, the CDR3 is TGTGCCAGCAGCGTATTGGGGAGCTCTGGAAACACCATATATTTT.

The chain combines TRBV10-2 with TRBJ2-3; D perhaps matches TRBD2 (7 bases). The germline V gene has CDR1 WSHSY and CDR2 SAAADI. Trimming took 8 bases from V and 5 from J, leaving 20 bases between them. The CDR3 extends over 15 amino acids. The CDR3 protein is CASGLAGEGVDTQYF. The CDR3, as DNA: TGCGCCAGCGGCCTCGCGGGGGAGGGGGTAGATACGCAGTATTTT.

The J gene is TRBJ2-1, the V gene TRBV4-1, with D maybe TRBD2 (7 bases). This CDR3 is built from 17 residues. Per the germline V gene, CDR1 is MGHRA and CDR2 is YSYEKL. V lost 0 bases, J lost 3 bases, and 15 bases lay in between. The chain's CDR3 is CASSQESGGLFYNEQFF. The DNA for the CDR3 is TGCGCCAGCAGCCAAGAATCGGGGGGCCTCTTCTACAATGAGCAGTTCTTC.

This clone occurred a few times. The same CDR3 is also encoded by other DNA sequences in this sample. The V call is TRBV2, the J call TRBJ1-1; no definite D call. Germline CDR1 reads SNHLY; CDR2 reads FYNNEI. V dropped 4 bases and J dropped 1 base, with 7 bases sitting between them. The CDR3 contains 13 residues. DNA for the CDR3: TGTGCCAGCAGTGCAGACACGAACACTGAAGCTTTCTTT. Amino acid sequence: CASSADTNTEAFF.

In DNA form, the CDR3 reads TGCGCCAGCAGCTTGGTCCCTAGCAGGGGGAATGAGCAGTTCTTC. As protein: CASSLVPSRGNEQFF. This chain links TRBV5-1 with TRBJ2-1, with 7 bases that match TRBD1. V gave up 0 bases and J gave up 7 bases; unmatched junction bases: 7. The CDR3 covers 15 residues. Germline V gene lookup returns CDR1 SGHRS and CDR2 YFSETQ.

V and J are TRBV5-1 and TRBJ2-5; 10 bases are a match to TRBD2. This CDR3 spans 17 amino acids. With 3 bases clipped from V and 0 bases from J, the junction kept 8 bases outside the gene matches. Per the germline V gene, CDR1 is SGHRS and CDR2 is YFSETQ. The CDR3 is CASSYHPSGGNQETQYF. The CDR3 DNA reads TGCGCCAGCAGCTACCACCCTAGCGGGGGTAACCAAGAGACCCAGTACTTC.

The chain recombines TRBV7-2 with TRBJ1-1; TRBD1 might be the D (5 bases). V was cut by 5 bases and J by 2 bases, with 12 bases left in between. This CDR3 is built from 14 residues. Germline values: CDR1 SGHTA, CDR2 FQGNSA. The CDR3 DNA reads as TGTGCCAGCAGCCCAGGGCCCTACAACACTGAAGCTTTCTTT. This encodes CASSPGPYNTEAFF.

This chain links TRBV6-1 with TRBJ2-3; 8 bases fit TRBD2. CDR3 length: 18 residues. The germline gives CDR1 MNHNS, CDR2 SASEGT. J gave up 1 base and V 4 bases, and 13 bases lay outside the gene matches. CDR3 sequence (DNA): TGTGCCAGCAGTGGAGGAAGGAATAGCGGGATACGCACAGATACGCAGTATTTT. Protein: CASSGGRNSGIRTDTQYF.

The chain uses TRBV7-2 and TRBJ1-6, with 7 nucleotides matching TRBD1. With 4 bases clipped from V and 7 bases from J, the junction kept 4 bases outside the gene matches. Germline assignment: CDR1 SGHTA and CDR2 FQGNSA. There are 14 residues in the CDR3. The CDR3: CASSWDSLNSPLHF. The DNA of the CDR3 is TGTGCCAGCAGCTGGGACAGTCTCAATTCACCCCTCCACTTT. Using reference TRBV7-2 and TRBJ1-6 for the parts outside the CDR3, the full variable domain is GAGVSQSPSNKVTEKGKDVELRCDPISGHTALYWYRQSLGQGLEFLIYFQGNSAPDKSGLPSDRFSAERTGGSVSTLTIQRTQQEDSAVYLCASSWDSLNSPLHFGNGTRLTVT.

This clone showed up just once. The chain joins TRBV7-8 to TRBJ1-1; 8 bases are shared with TRBD1. The CDR3 runs 18 residues. J gave up 1 base and V 5 bases, and 15 bases lay outside the gene matches. Germline values: CDR1 SGHVS, CDR2 FQNEAQ. CDR3 region: CASSVSYHQGASNTEAFF. The CDR3 DNA sequence: TGTGCCAGCAGCGTGTCCTATCATCAGGGGGCTTCGAACACTGAAGCTTTCTTT.